This TCR beta chain was identified in a study of TIL therapy for anti-PD-1-resistant metastatic lung cancer. Study-wide context: Most patients had lung adenocarcinoma. Tumors carried a median about 1.4 non-synonymous mutations per megabase. General study findings and limits: This highly selected cohort may not generalize to typical lung cancer patients.

The time point here: pre-treatment sample, taken before nivolumab and TIL therapy. The count of this clone is one. Its antigen remains unidentified. The libraries were made with immunoSEQ v3. Each library reached around 1.9 million read pairs, or roughly 4.5-6.5 million at deep level. The repertoire was sequenced with immunoSEQ multiplex PCR; TCRdb's copy has only in-frame clones and lacks some. Of about 60,000 clones in the sample, 69% were seen once. Sequenced here: blood, sampled at baseline. The clonotype originates from a person between 30 and 80 years old with non-small cell lung cancer.

CDR3 DNA: TGTGCCAGCAGTGTATCGTCTCTCCGGGACAGATTCGGTGAGACCCAGTACTTC. It specifies CASSVSSLRDRFGETQYF. The chain couples TRBV6-1 to TRBJ2-5; 7 bases map to TRBD1. V gave up 4 bases and J gave up 5 bases; unmatched junction bases: 19. The CDR3 is 18 amino acids. From germline, CDR1 is MNHNS and CDR2 SASEGT.